This T cell receptor (beta chain) was sequenced in a study of blood T cells in healthy people across ages. Study outcomes and limitations: In these data, TCR beta diversity tracked strongly with naive T cell percentage.

A second about 7 to 12 cycle PCR used barcoded and J-beta primers. TCRdb used MiXCR to reprocess the 5' RACE reads, holding one entry per CDR3 protein. The sample contains around 990,000 distinct CDR3 sequences, roughly 24% of which appear only once. CDR3 length: 16 amino acids. Comments on this clonotype: Its antigen is undetermined.

These same data were also listed under a study on T cells of mothers and their children.

The rearrangement uses TRBV21-1 and TRBJ1-2; TRBD1 was called by the table and not checked on the DNA. TRBV21-1 is termed a pseudogene. Source material: blood. The receptor was isolated from a girl between 2 and 10 years old in good health. The CDR3, as DNA: TGTGCCAGCAGCAAAGTGTCAGGACAGACGTTCTATGGCTACACCTTC. This encodes CASSKVSGQTFYGYTF.